Listed below are T cell receptor beta chains from one sample, sequenced in a study of T cells after yellow fever vaccination. TCRdb re-called the 5' RACE reads with MiXCR, one entry per CDR3 protein. The table includes approximately 120,000 distinct CDR3 sequences, around 7.4% detected once. This sample comprised CD4+ T cells sorted from PBMCs, obtained more than 8 days after the first yellow fever vaccination. All receptors derive from a young man who received the YFV17D yellow fever vaccine. Each CDR3 is given with its conserved first and last residue. The D gene is left open where the match is weak. A row's size may be missing; if present it is once, few, many or a size class.

>TRBD2|many|TRBV4-3|TRBJ2-4
TGCGCCAGCAGCAGCGGGGGCGGGAACATTCAGTACTTC
CASSSGGGNIQYF
>TRBD1|many|TRBV27|TRBJ1-2
TGTGCCAGCAGTTTCCAACAGGGGGCCGGGGGCTACACCTTC
CASSFQQGAGGYTF
>-|many|TRBV5-8|TRBJ1-5
TGTGCCAGCAGCTTTATGACAGAAAGCAATCAGCCCCAGCATTTT
CASSFMTESNQPQHF
>TRBD2|many|TRBV3-1|TRBJ2-2
TGTGCCAGCAGCCAAGCGGGGGGGGCGCGAGGGGAGCTGTTTTTT
CASSQAGGARGELFF
>-|-|TRBV5-6|TRBJ1-2
TGTGCCAGCAGCTTGGGGCAGGGAAAAGGAGGCTACACCTTC
CASSLGQGKGGYTF
>TRBD2|many|TRBV5-1|TRBJ2-1
TGCGCCAGTGCAGCGGGGTCCTACAATGAGCAGTTCTTC
CASAAGSYNEQFF
>-|many|TRBV7-9|TRBJ1-2
TGTGCCAGCAGCTCCCTGGACGGACGCTATGGCTACACCTTC
CASSSLDGRYGYTF
>TRBD2|many|TRBV7-2|TRBJ2-7
TGTGCCAGCAGCTTAGGATGGGGAGGGAGGTCCTACGAGCAGTACTTC
CASSLGWGGRSYEQYF
>-|many|TRBV20-1|TRBJ1-4
TGCAGTGCTAGAGATCAAAGGAGGGATGAAAAACTGTTTTTT
CSARDQRRDEKLFF
>TRBD1|many|TRBV4-2|TRBJ2-1
TGTGCCAGCAGCCAAGAGGCAGGGGGTTACAATGAGCAGTTCTTC
CASSQEAGGYNEQFF
>-|many|TRBV5-6|TRBJ1-2
TGTGCCAGCAGCCGTCACTCTCCGGGCCGACAAAACTATGGCTACACCTTC
CASSRHSPGRQNYGYTF
>-|many|TRBV7-2|TRBJ1-5
TGTGCCAGCAGCTCTTATAGCAATCAGCCCCAGCATTTT
CASSSYSNQPQHF
>-|many|TRBV5-1|TRBJ2-2
TGCGCCAGCAGCTTGGACGGGTTCGACACCGGGGAGCTGTTTTTT
CASSLDGFDTGELFF
>TRBD2|many|TRBV9|TRBJ2-1
TGTGCCAGCAGCGTTGCTAGCGGGGGTACCTACAATGAGCAGTTCTTC
CASSVASGGTYNEQFF
>TRBD2|many|TRBV7-2|TRBJ2-3
TGTGCCAGCAGAAATAGCGGGGGGGCCCCAGATACGCAGTATTTT
CASRNSGGAPDTQYF
>TRBD1|-|TRBV7-3|TRBJ2-1
TGTGCCAGCAGCTCGACAGGGGGCGCGTACTACAATGAGCAGTTCTTC
CASSSTGGAYYNEQFF
>-|-|TRBV9|TRBJ1-1
TGTGCCAGCAGCGCGATGACAATTTTGAACACTGAAGCTTTCTTT
CASSAMTILNTEAFF
>-|many|TRBV4-2|TRBJ1-1
TGTGCCAGCAGCCTAGATCAGGGAAGGACTGAAGCTTTCTTT
CASSLDQGRTEAFF
>-|many|TRBV11-2|TRBJ2-7
TGTGCCAGCAGCTTAGTTTACACCGAGCAGTACTTC
CASSLVYTEQYF
>TRBD2|few|TRBV19|TRBJ2-1
TGTGCCAGTAGTAGCCCGGGACTAGCTGCAGGGGATGAGCAGTTCTTC
CASSSPGLAAGDEQFF
>-|many|TRBV12-3/TRBV12-4|TRBJ2-1
TGTGCCAGCAGTGTAACAGGGAGCTCCTACAATGAGCAGTTCTTC
CASSVTGSSYNEQFF
>-|many|TRBV20-1|TRBJ2-1
TGCAGTGCAGGATACAGGGATGAGCAGTTCTTC
CSAGYRDEQFF
>TRBD1|few|TRBV18|TRBJ1-5
TGTGCCAGCTCACAAGGGGGCCTACAGCCCCAGCATTTT
CASSQGGLQPQHF
>-|many|TRBV24-1|TRBJ2-3
TGTGCCACCAGTGATTTGGGGGGGCCTACAGATACGCAGTATTTT
CATSDLGGPTDTQYF
>-|many|TRBV12-3/TRBV12-4|TRBJ1-5
TGTGCCAGCAGTTTAGCCAGCTCTGTTCAGCCCCAGCATTTT
CASSLASSVQPQHF
>-|-|TRBV10-3|TRBJ2-5
TGTGCCATCAGTATCCTACCTGTGGGGCCAGAGACCCAGTACTTC
CAISILPVGPETQYF
>-|many|TRBV11-1|TRBJ2-1
TGTGCCAGCAGCTTCGAGGTCGGACGGGAGCAGTTCTTC
CASSFEVGREQFF
>TRBD2|many|TRBV27|TRBJ2-3
TGTGCCAGCAGTTTGAGCGGGGAACCCACAGATACGCAGTATTTT
CASSLSGEPTDTQYF
>-|many|TRBV20-1|TRBJ1-4
TGCAGTGCTAGTACAGCATCAAATGAAAAACTGTTTTTT
CSASTASNEKLFF
>-|many|TRBV12-3/TRBV12-4|TRBJ1-5
TGTGCCAGCAGTCCACAGACGAGCAATCAGCCCCAGCATTTT
CASSPQTSNQPQHF
>TRBD2|many|TRBV24-1|TRBJ2-5
TGTGCCACCGGGACTAGCGGGGGGATTATAGGGGTGCAAGAGACCCAGTACTTC
CATGTSGGIIGVQETQYF
>TRBD2|-|TRBV7-9|TRBJ2-5
TGTGCCAGCAGCTCGAACCGGGGACTAGCGGGGGAAGAGACCCAGTACTTC
CASSSNRGLAGEETQYF